The rows below give T cell receptor beta chains drawn from one sample of a study of beta chain features in type 1 diabetes. Using immunoSEQ multiplex PCR, the repertoire was profiled, and TCRdb retains in-frame clones only, with some absent. The table records 150,000 or so clones, roughly 65% of them present only once. The sequencing sample was made of naive CD4+ T cells from blood. The receptors were sampled from a man aged 30 to 39 with type 1 diabetes. CDR3s include the opening cysteine and the closing phenylalanine or tryptophan. D genes are given only for firm matches. Where a row states a size, it is once, few, many or the class of an expanded clone; other rows omit it.

>NA|TRBJ1-2|TRBV6-6|few
CASSYSAGSAGYTF
TGTGCCAGCAGTTACTCGGCAGGGTCGGCTGGCTACACCTTC
>NA|TRBJ2-3|TRBV29-1|few
CSVAAGTADTQYF
TGCAGCGTCGCGGCCGGTACAGCAGATACGCAGTATTTT
>TRBD1|TRBJ2-1|TRBV29-1|NA
CSARQGAPYNEQFF
TGCAGCGCTAGACAGGGAGCGCCCTACAATGAGCAGTTCTTC
>NA|TRBJ2-5|TRBV5-6|NA
CASSLAPETQYF
TGTGCCAGCAGCTTGGCCCCTGAGACCCAGTACTTC
>NA|TRBJ2-3|TRBV11-2|few
CASSPNLADTQYF
TGTGCCAGCAGCCCGAACCTGGCAGATACGCAGTATTTT
>NA|TRBJ1-5|TRBV30|NA
CAYNLQGNPRLPQHF
TGTGCCTACAACCTCCAGGGGAACCCTCGGCTGCCCCAGCATTTT
>NA|TRBJ2-1|TRBV9|NA
CASSLQGEQFF
TGTGCCAGCAGTCTCCAGGGAGAGCAGTTCTTC
>TRBD1|TRBJ2-5|TRBV5-6|NA
CASSGTGQGTETQYF
TGTGCCAGCAGCGGAACGGGACAGGGGACAGAGACCCAGTACTTC
>NA|TRBJ1-2|TRBV25-1|NA
CASSDLTGNYGYTF
TGTGCCAGCAGTGACCTTACAGGGAACTATGGCTACACCTTC
>NA|TRBJ2-7|TRBV29-1|few
CSVGRQHSYEQYF
TGCAGCGTTGGTAGGCAGCACTCCTACGAGCAGTACTTC
>NA|TRBJ2-7|TRBV30|NA
CAGVGGASYEQYF
TGTGCCGGAGTCGGGGGAGCCTCCTACGAGCAGTACTTC
>NA|TRBJ1-1|TRBV29-1|NA
CSVGGTQNTEAFF
TGCAGCGTGGGGGGCACCCAGAACACTGAAGCTTTCTTT
>TRBD1|TRBJ2-4|TRBV9|NA
CASSVGTGIQNIQYF
TGTGCCAGCAGCGTAGGGACAGGGATCCAAAACATTCAGTACTTC
>NA|TRBJ2-7|TRBV7-2|NA
CASSLFAIGYEQYF
TGTGCCAGCAGCTTATTTGCCATAGGGTACGAGCAGTACTTC
>NA|TRBJ2-1|TRBV4-3|NA
CASSQADFVNEQFF
TGCGCCAGCAGCCAAGCGGACTTTGTCAATGAGCAGTTCTTC
>NA|TRBJ2-7|TRBV18|NA
CASSPQGTYEQYF
TGTGCCAGCTCACCACAGGGAACCTACGAGCAGTACTTC
>TRBD1|TRBJ2-3|TRBV5-4|NA
CASSTGTASTDTQYF
TGTGCCAGCAGCACGGGGACAGCTAGCACAGATACGCAGTATTTT
>NA|TRBJ1-5|TRBV5-6|NA
CASSLLAGISNQPQHF
TGTGCCAGCAGCTTGTTGGCAGGGATTAGCAATCAGCCCCAGCATTTT
>NA|TRBJ2-7|TRBV28|NA
CASTPQLGRQDEQYF
TGTGCCAGCACCCCCCAGTTAGGCAGGCAGGACGAGCAGTACTTC
>TRBD1|TRBJ2-1|TRBV29-1|once
CSVGGTGGSQKSSYNEQFF
TGCAGCGTAGGCGGGACAGGGGGCTCCCAAAAGAGCTCCTACAATGAGCAGTTCTTC
>NA|TRBJ2-3|TRBV11-2|few
CASRHATGKLDTQYF
TGTGCCAGCAGGCACGCTACAGGGAAACTCGATACGCAGTATTTT
>NA|TRBJ2-4|TRBV27|NA
CASSPGGGKAKNIQYF
TGTGCCAGCAGCCCTGGTGGGGGAAAAGCCAAAAACATTCAGTACTTC
>NA|TRBJ1-6|TRBV28|NA
CASRPGVNSPLHF
TGTGCCAGCAGGCCGGGGGTGAATTCACCCCTCCACTTT
>TRBD1|TRBJ1-2|TRBV29-1|few
CSGGQGGGYTF
TGCAGCGGGGGACAGGGAGGTGGCTACACCTTC
>TRBD1|TRBJ1-6|TRBV14|NA
CASSETTGGYSPLHF
TGTGCCAGCAGTGAAACAACAGGGGGTTATTCACCCCTCCACTTT
>NA|TRBJ2-6|TRBV9|once
CASSVVMRGQGANVLTF
TGTGCCAGCAGCGTAGTAATGCGGGGACAGGGGGCCAACGTCCTGACTTTC
>TRBD1|TRBJ1-6|TRBV9|NA
CASSVGQGGSPLHF
TGTGCCAGCAGCGTGGGACAGGGAGGATCACCCCTCCACTTT
>TRBD1|TRBJ2-5|TRBV29-1|NA
CSVAGDRGIQVETQYF
TGCAGCGTTGCAGGGGACAGGGGGATTCAGGTAGAGACCCAGTACTTC
>TRBD2|TRBJ2-1|TRBV11-3|NA
CASSLDRGLAAHNEQFF
TGTGCCAGCAGCTTAGATCGGGGACTAGCGGCTCACAATGAGCAGTTCTTC
>NA|TRBJ1-1|TRBV6-5|NA
CASSRDREAFF
TGTGCCAGCAGCCGAGACAGGGAAGCTTTCTTT
>NA|TRBJ2-7|TRBV7-2|few
CASSLIYEQYF
TGTGCCAGCAGCTTAATCTACGAGCAGTACTTC
>NA|TRBJ2-3|TRBV29-1|NA
CSVRSGTTSTDTQYF
TGCAGCGTTCGAAGCGGCACGACGAGCACAGATACGCAGTATTTT
>TRBD1|TRBJ2-5|TRBV29-1|NA
CSVDRQGGETQYF
TGCAGCGTTGATAGACAGGGTGGAGAGACCCAGTACTTC
>NA|TRBJ1-4|TRBV30|once
CAWSLGLNGEKLFF
TGTGCCTGGAGTCTCGGGCTTAACGGTGAAAAACTGTTTTTT
>TRBD2|TRBJ2-3|TRBV23-1|NA
CASSQLPGGRGTDTQYF
TGCGCCAGCAGTCAATTGCCGGGGGGGCGCGGCACAGATACGCAGTATTTT
>NA|TRBJ2-6|TRBV30|NA
CAWSVRGINVLTF
TGTGCCTGGAGTGTCAGGGGAATCAACGTCCTGACTTTC
>TRBD1|TRBJ2-7|TRBV10-3|NA
CAINPGQGIYEQYF
TGTGCCATCAACCCGGGACAGGGTATCTACGAGCAGTACTTC
>NA|TRBJ1-2|TRBV4-1|NA
CASSQEAGYTF
TGCGCCAGCAGCCAAGAAGCTGGCTACACCTTC
>NA|TRBJ2-3|TRBV27|once
CASSTHRDRAGTDTQYF
TGTGCCAGCAGCACGCACAGAGACAGGGCGGGAACAGATACGCAGTATTTT
>NA|TRBJ2-6|TRBV2|NA
CASSGQSLKTNVLTF
TGTGCCAGCAGTGGACAGTCCTTGAAGACCAACGTCCTGACTTTC
>NA|TRBJ2-2|TRBV2|NA
CASSGSSHGELFF
TGTGCCAGCAGTGGAAGTAGCCACGGGGAGCTGTTTTTT
>NA|TRBJ2-3|TRBV29-1|NA
CSVVGVHSGITDTQYF
TGCAGCGTTGTTGGTGTCCATAGCGGCATAACAGATACGCAGTATTTT